The 31 T cell receptor beta chains below all came from one sample that was sequenced in a study of blood T cell repertoires in COVID-19. Libraries were prepared by immunoSEQ multiplex PCR; TCRdb keeps only in-frame clonotypes and omits some of them. The sample has approximately 440,000 clones; about 90% are singletons. The sample comprised PBMCs or T cells enriched from blood (not recorded which). Source of these receptors: a man younger than 35 who had recovered from COVID-19.

The rearrangement uses TRBV7-9 and TRBJ1-3; 8 positions match TRBD1. This CDR3 is 17 amino acids long. V shed 4 bases and J 2 bases; nucleotides not matched to a gene: 10. Germline CDR1 and CDR2: SEHNR and FQNEAQ (reference sequence). The CDR3 DNA follows: TGTGCCAGCAGCTCAGTCAGACAGGGGAGCCCTGGAAACACCATATATTTT. It specifies CASSSVRQGSPGNTIYF. The complete variable domain, with remaining parts taken from reference TRBV7-9 and TRBJ1-3, reads DTGVSQNPRHKITKRGQNVTFRCDPISEHNRLYWYRQTLGQGPEFLTYFQNEAQLEKSRLLSDRFSAERPKGSFSTLEIQRTEQGDSAMYLCASSSVRQGSPGNTIYFGEGSWLTVV.

The sample holds one count of this clone. The rearrangement joins TRBV5-4 to TRBJ2-7; 8 nucleotides match TRBD2. CDR1 SGHNT and CDR2 YYREEE come from the germline V gene (reference sequence). Trimming removed 8 bases from V and 1 base from J; junction bases left unmatched: 11. The CDR3 runs 15 residues. Here the CDR3 reads CASQLTAGASYEQYF. In nucleotides, the CDR3 is TGTGCCAGTCAGCTCACAGCGGGAGCTTCCTACGAGCAGTACTTC.

The rearrangement links TRBV27 to TRBJ1-1, with 7 nucleotides matching TRBD1. This CDR3 has 13 residues. Trimming removed 6 bases from V and 6 bases from J; junction bases left unmatched: 7. Germline lookup yields CDR1 MNHEY and CDR2 SMNVEV (reference sequence). The CDR3 is CASRKTGEAEAFF. In DNA, the CDR3 is TGTGCCAGCAGGAAAACAGGGGAGGCTGAAGCTTTCTTT.

The chain links TRBV19 to TRBJ2-1, with a weak D call TRBD1 (5 bases). Trimming took off 5 bases at V and 5 bases at J, with 16 bases between the two ends. Looked up from germline, CDR1 is LNHDA and CDR2 is SQIVND (reference sequence). The CDR3 loop spans 15 amino acids. CDR3 coding DNA: TGTGCCAGTAGTCTCCTCCCAGGGATGGACAATGAGCAGTTCTTC. Its protein is CASSLLPGMDNEQFF.

This clone was observed once. The genes are TRBV2 and TRBJ2-3; TRBD1 is a possible D gene (5 bases). Germline V gene lookup returns CDR1 SNHLY and CDR2 FYNNEI. V was pared by 4 bases and J by 6 bases, with 14 bases between. This CDR3 is 14 amino acids long. The CDR3 region is CASSVQDSGDTQYF. The DNA of the CDR3 is TGTGCCAGCAGTGTCCAGGATTCAGGGGATACGCAGTATTTT.

The CDR3 reads CASSVGGGQPQHF. The CDR3 nucleotides are TGTGCCAGCAGTGTAGGGGGCGGTCAGCCCCAGCATTTT. This chain links TRBV2 with TRBJ1-5; 7 bases match TRBD1. Per germline, CDR1 SNHLY and CDR2 FYNNEI. The J segment lost 6 bases and the V segment lost 4 bases, leaving 3 bases of the junction unmatched. The length of the CDR3 is 13 residues.

V and J are TRBV5-1 and TRBJ2-7; D might be TRBD2 (5 bases). CDR3 size: 17 residues. Trimming cost V 3 bases and J 1 base, with 20 bases left between them. Per germline, CDR1 SGHRS and CDR2 YFSETQ. The DNA for the CDR3 is TGCGCCAGCAGCTGGGGTGAACTAGTCCGCGGATCCTACGAGCAGTACTTC. Amino acids: CASSWGELVRGSYEQYF.

This clone was seen many times. The J gene is TRBJ1-1, the V gene TRBV5-4; maybe TRBD1 (5 bases). This CDR3 has 15 residues. Germline values: CDR1 SGHNT, CDR2 YYREEE (reference sequence). With 3 bases removed from V and 2 bases from J, the gap between germline ends came to 14 bases. CDR3: CASSSARGGNTEAFF. Written as DNA, the CDR3 is TGTGCCAGCAGCTCCGCCCGGGGGGGTAACACTGAAGCTTTCTTT.

This chain joins TRBV7-9 and TRBJ1-1, with 8 bases matching TRBD1. The CDR3 has 14 amino acids. Trimming cost V 5 bases and J 3 bases; bases outside gene matches: 5. Germline CDR1 SEHNR, CDR2 FQNEAQ (reference sequence). CDR3: CASSPTGVDTEAFF. The CDR3 region has the DNA TGTGCCAGCAGCCCGACAGGGGTGGACACTGAAGCTTTCTTT.

The V call is TRBV28, the J call TRBJ1-1; D unresolved. The CDR3 loop spans 12 amino acids. Germline lookup yields CDR1 MDHEN and CDR2 SYDVKM. Trimming cost V 5 bases and J 2 bases, with 6 bases left between them. CDR3 bases: TGTGCCAGCAGTATTATAAACACTGAAGCTTTCTTT. This gives the protein CASSIINTEAFF.

The V and J genes are TRBV6-5 and TRBJ2-2; D unclear. Trimming cost V 7 bases and J 3 bases, with 9 bases left between them. Germline V CDR1 and CDR2: MNHEY, SVGAGI. There are 13 residues in the CDR3. CDR3 residues: CASTKRDTGELFF. Here the CDR3 DNA reads TGTGCCAGCACTAAACGGGACACCGGGGAGCTGTTTTTT.

This chain joins TRBV20-1 and TRBJ2-7; tentative D call: TRBD1 (6 bases). The germline V gene encodes CDR1 DFQATT and CDR2 SNEGSKA (reference sequence). This CDR3 comprises 11 residues. The V and J ends lost 7 bases and 7 bases respectively, with 14 bases between them. CDR3 bases: TGCAGTGTCTTGGGGGCGAGTGAGCAGTACTTC. Protein product: CSVLGASEQYF.

CDR3 loop: CSVRTGFDTEAFF. The CDR3 DNA sequence: TGCAGCGTCAGGACAGGGTTCGACACTGAAGCTTTCTTT. The V call is TRBV29-1, the J call TRBJ1-1, with TRBD1 matching over 8 bases. The CDR3 is made up of 13 amino acids. CDR1 is SQVTM and CDR2 is ANQGSEA in the germline V gene. V trimming: 6 bases; J trimming: 3 bases; junction bases outside the gene matches: 6.

This clone has only one observation. The V call is TRBV2, the J call TRBJ2-7; perhaps TRBD1 as D (6 bases). The germline V gene encodes CDR1 SNHLY and CDR2 FYNNEI. Deletions cut 6 bases from V and 2 bases from J, with 11 bases between. The CDR3 sequence is 13 residues long. The DNA for the CDR3 is TGTGCCAGCAGGGACAGCCTCCCCTACGAGCAGTACTTC. Translated, it gives CASRDSLPYEQYF. Looking up the rest from reference TRBV2 and TRBJ2-7 gives the full variable domain: EPEVTQTPSHQVTQMGQEVILRCVPISNHLYFYWYRQILGQKVEFLVSFYNNEISEKSEIFDDQFSVERPDGSNFTLKIRSTKLEDSAMYFCASRDSLPYEQYFGPGTRLTVT.

The V and J genes are TRBV11-2 and TRBJ1-1, with TRBD1 identical over 7 bases. The length of the CDR3 is 15 residues. From germline, CDR1 is SGHAT and CDR2 FQNNGV. J lost 4 bases, V lost 6 bases, and 11 bases had no gene match. The CDR3 loop is CASSLGDRGLTEAFF. The CDR3 DNA reads TGTGCCAGCAGTCTGGGGGACAGAGGGCTCACTGAAGCTTTCTTT.

V is TRBV19 and J is TRBJ1-1, with 7 positions matching TRBD1. The V gene's germline CDR1 is LNHDA and CDR2 SQIVND (reference sequence). This CDR3 is 14 amino acids long. V gave up 6 bases and J gave up 0 bases; unmatched junction bases: 4. The CDR3 DNA reads as TGTGCCAGTAGGGGACAGTCTATGAACACTGAAGCTTTCTTT. Its translation is CASRGQSMNTEAFF.

This sequence joins TRBV5-4 and TRBJ2-5; 13 bases agree with TRBD2. The CDR3 contains 16 residues. Germline V gene data show CDR1 as SGHNT and CDR2 as YYREEE (reference sequence). V shed 3 bases, J shed 0 bases, and the junction held 2 bases outside the gene matches. Here the CDR3 reads CASSSGLAGDQETQYF. The CDR3 bases are TGTGCCAGCAGCTCAGGACTAGCGGGAGACCAAGAGACCCAGTACTTC.

The V call is TRBV19, the J call TRBJ1-6, with D unresolved. The V end lost 3 bases, the J end lost 7 bases, and 19 bases lay between the germline ends. The length of the CDR3 is 17 residues. The germline gives CDR1 LNHDA, CDR2 SQIVND (reference sequence). CDR3 in amino acids: CASSMARGSKGNSPLHF. In DNA form, the CDR3 reads TGTGCCAGTAGTATGGCGAGAGGGTCGAAAGGAAATTCACCCCTCCACTTT. Based on the CDR3 plus reference TRBV19 and TRBJ1-6, the full variable domain is DGGITQSPKYLFRKEGQNVTLSCEQNLNHDAMYWYRQDPGQGLRLIYYSQIVNDFQKGDIAEGYSVSREKKESFPLTVTSAQKNPTAFYLCASSMARGSKGNSPLHFGNGTRLTVT.

The chain employs TRBV24-1 and TRBJ2-3, with 10 bases aligning to TRBD2. This CDR3 comprises 17 residues. V lost 4 bases and J lost 4; bases outside the gene matches: 10. Germline values: CDR1 KGHDR, CDR2 SFDVKD. The CDR3 sequence: CATSEASGSNNADTQYF. The CDR3 coding sequence is TGTGCCACCAGTGAGGCTAGCGGGAGTAACAATGCAGATACGCAGTATTTT.

V is TRBV27 and J is TRBJ2-1; D is ambiguous. This CDR3 is built from 11 residues. Germline values: CDR1 MNHEY, CDR2 SMNVEV (reference sequence). V lost 8 bases to trimming and J lost 3 bases, with 5 bases between them. CDR3 loop: CASSGYNEQFF. The CDR3 bases are TGTGCCAGCTCGGGCTACAATGAGCAGTTCTTC.

The chain recombines TRBV5-6 with TRBJ2-7, with D possibly being TRBD2 (5 bases). Trimming removed 0 bases from V and 3 bases from J, with 10 bases in between. CDR3 length equals 14 residues. CDR1 is SGHDT and CDR2 is YYEEEE in the germline V gene. In DNA form, the CDR3 reads TGTGCCAGCAGCTTGGCCGGAGGAGGCTACGAGCAGTACTTC. Protein product: CASSLAGGGYEQYF.

DNA for the CDR3: TGTGCCAGCAGTTTAGGACTAGCCGAAACCCAGTACTTC. It specifies CASSLGLAETQYF. The chain is built from TRBV12-3 or TRBV12-4 and TRBJ2-5; 7 bases match TRBD2. The CDR3 has 13 amino acids. J gave up 8 bases and V 1 base, and 4 bases lay outside the gene matches.

V usage is TRBV2 and J usage is TRBJ2-1, with 9 bases identical to TRBD2. V was pared by 8 bases and J by 6 bases, with 5 bases of the junction left unmatched. Germline values: CDR1 SNHLY, CDR2 FYNNEI. This CDR3 is 13 amino acids long. The CDR3 sequence: CASSASGVNEQFF. CDR3 nucleotide sequence: TGTGCCAGCTCGGCTAGCGGGGTCAATGAGCAGTTCTTC.

V and J are TRBV3-1 (or the pseudogene TRBV3-2) and TRBJ2-5; D remains unclear. From germline, CDR1 is LGHDT and CDR2 YNNKEL (reference sequence). V was pared by 6 bases and J by 5 bases, with 16 bases between. The CDR3 length is 14 residues. The CDR3, as DNA: TGTGCCAGCAGAGAGACTCGCCACGGGGAGACCCAGTACTTC. Residues: CASRETRHGETQYF.

This chain uses TRBV18 with TRBJ1-1; the D is unclear. V dropped 5 bases and J dropped 5 bases, with 6 bases sitting between them. Germline CDR1 reads KGHSH; CDR2 reads LQKENI. The CDR3 covers 11 residues. This chain's CDR3 is CASSAMTEAFF. Here the CDR3 DNA reads TGTGCCAGCTCAGCGATGACTGAAGCTTTCTTT.

This sequence joins TRBV27 and TRBJ1-6, with D hard to call. Trimming removed 6 bases from V and 7 bases from J, with 7 bases in between. Per germline, CDR1 MNHEY and CDR2 SMNVEV (reference sequence). This CDR3 is built from 12 residues. The CDR3 sequence is CASRSLNSPLHF. The CDR3 DNA sequence: TGTGCCAGCAGGTCCCTAAATTCACCCCTCCACTTT.

The CDR3 here is CASSRSTNEKLFF. In nucleotides, the CDR3 is TGTGCCAGCAGCCGGTCGACTAATGAAAAACTGTTTTTT. V usage is TRBV7-9 and J usage is TRBJ1-4; D gene unclear. Trimming cost V 5 bases and J 2 bases, with 6 bases left between them. Looked up from germline, CDR1 is SEHNR and CDR2 is FQNEAQ (reference sequence). The CDR3 contains 13 residues.

This clone has a single count. This sequence joins TRBV18 and TRBJ2-7; D unclear. Germline V CDR1 and CDR2: KGHSH, LQKENI. V was cut by 6 bases and J by 0 bases, with 3 bases left in between. The CDR3 has 11 residues. The CDR3 reads CASSRSYEQYF. The DNA of the CDR3 is TGTGCCAGCTCGCGCTCCTACGAGCAGTACTTC.

CDR3 sequence reads: CASSSRGRPSYEQYF. CDR3 DNA: TGTGCCAGCAGTTCCCGAGGCAGACCCTCCTACGAGCAGTACTTC. The rearrangement joins TRBV27 to TRBJ2-7; D is unresolved. V was pared by 4 bases and J by 0 bases, with 13 bases between. CDR3 length equals 15 residues. Germline CDR1 MNHEY, CDR2 SMNVEV (reference sequence).

This chain links TRBV15 with TRBJ1-4, with D unresolved. Trimming took off 5 bases at V and 8 bases at J, with 15 bases between the two ends. Looked up from germline, CDR1 is LNHNV and CDR2 is YYDKDF (reference sequence). The CDR3 runs 14 residues. CDR3 nucleotides: TGTGCCACCAGCGTCCGGGTCGGGAACGAAAAACTGTTTTTT. Amino acid sequence: CATSVRVGNEKLFF.

The chain combines TRBV12-3 or TRBV12-4 with TRBJ1-1; 7 nucleotides match TRBD1. V shed 6 bases, J shed 11 bases, and the junction held 6 bases outside the gene matches. The CDR3 runs 11 residues. CDR3 in amino acids: CASSTTGDAFF. CDR3 coding DNA: TGTGCCAGCAGCACTACAGGGGACGCTTTCTTT.